The TCR beta chain under discussion was sequenced for a study of cytomegalovirus exposure and HLA in healthy donors. This CDR3 contains 18 residues. The germline CDR1 and CDR2 sequences are SGHDT and YYEEEE. V was pared by 4 bases and J by 3 bases, with 13 bases of the junction left unmatched. The primer mix had 60 Vbeta and 13 Jbeta primers. The assay was immunoSEQ multiplex PCR, and TCRdb's table has in-frame clones only and misses some. The repertoire has over 55,000 clones, 65% to 85% of them found once; the top ten carry 5.5% to 7%. The sequence was collected from a male donor in good health and CMV-seronegative. The sequenced sample consisted of PBMCs. The chain combines TRBV5-6 with TRBJ1-2, with 12 bases lining up with TRBD1. The CDR3 bases are TGTGCCAGCAGCCCACCTTACGGGACAGGGGGCAGGCACTATGGCTACACCTTC. This encodes CASSPPYGTGGRHYGYTF.